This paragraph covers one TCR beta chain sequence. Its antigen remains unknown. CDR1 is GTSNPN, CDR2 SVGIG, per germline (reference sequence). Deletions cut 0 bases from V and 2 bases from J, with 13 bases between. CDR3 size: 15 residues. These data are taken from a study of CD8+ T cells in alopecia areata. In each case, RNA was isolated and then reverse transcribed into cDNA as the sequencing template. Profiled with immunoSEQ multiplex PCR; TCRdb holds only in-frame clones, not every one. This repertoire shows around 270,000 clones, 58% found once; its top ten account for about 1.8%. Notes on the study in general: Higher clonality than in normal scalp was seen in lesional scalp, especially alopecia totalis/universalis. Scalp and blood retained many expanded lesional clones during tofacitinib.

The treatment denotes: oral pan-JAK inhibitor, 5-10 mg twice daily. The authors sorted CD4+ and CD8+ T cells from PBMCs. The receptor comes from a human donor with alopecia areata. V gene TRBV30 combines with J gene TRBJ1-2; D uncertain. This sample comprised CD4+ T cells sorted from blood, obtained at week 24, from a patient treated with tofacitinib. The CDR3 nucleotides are TGTGCCTGGAGTGTTTCAACCCTCCAGAACTATGGCTACACCTTC. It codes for CAWSVSTLQNYGYTF.